Presented here are 20 T cell receptor beta chains from one specimen sequenced in a study of T cell repertoires in cytomegalovirus infection. TCRdb re-called the reads through MiXCR, storing one row per CDR3 protein. In the table there are hundreds of thousands of distinct CDR3 sequences, approximately 34% of which are singletons. The sequencing input was PBMCs. The receptor set was obtained from a human donor in good health (CMV status not recorded). Some clones in this sample may be carry-over from other donors' samples.

This clonotype turned up a few times. This CDR3 reads CASSWGRSYEQYF. In DNA, the CDR3 is TGTGCCAGCAGTTGGGGCAGGTCCTACGAGCAGTACTTC. V gene TRBV28 combines with J gene TRBJ2-7, with D tentatively TRBD1 (5 bases). Germline lookup yields CDR1 MDHEN and CDR2 SYDVKM. V was trimmed by 4 bases and J by 1 base, leaving 8 bases between them. This CDR3 is built from 13 residues.

This clonotype was counted between two and nine times. This rearrangement joins TRBV4-1 to TRBJ2-7; D might be TRBD1 (5 bases). Per the germline V gene, CDR1 is MGHRA and CDR2 is YSYEKL. Trimming shortened V by 2 bases and J by 0 bases, and 14 bases separated the two germline ends. The CDR3 spans 16 residues. CDR3 residues: CASSQSWGMSSYEQYF. CDR3 DNA: TGCGCCAGCAGCCAATCGTGGGGCATGAGCTCCTACGAGCAGTACTTC.

The gene calls are TRBV20-1 and TRBJ2-1; D is unclear. This CDR3 spans 11 amino acids. Trimming stripped 3 bases from V and 6 bases from J, with 6 bases between. In germline, CDR1 is DFQATT, CDR2 SNEGSKA (reference sequence). Here the CDR3 DNA reads TGCAGTGCTAGTCACCTCAATGAGCAGTTCTTC. As protein: CSASHLNEQFF.

This clonotype showed up many times. The rearrangement uses TRBV7-2 and TRBJ1-2; D uncertain. Trimming shortened V by 5 bases and J by 0 bases, and 10 bases separated the two germline ends. The CDR3 runs to 14 residues. Germline CDR1 is SGHTA and CDR2 is FQGNSA. CDR3 DNA: TGTGCCAGCAGCCCGCAGACGGCTAACTATGGCTACACCTTC. This translates into CASSPQTANYGYTF. The variable domain in full, with the rest retrieved from reference TRBV7-2 and TRBJ1-2, is GAGVSQSPSNKVTEKGKDVELRCDPISGHTALYWYRQSLGQGLEFLIYFQGNSAPDKSGLPSDRFSAERTGGSVSTLTIQRTQQEDSAVYLCASSPQTANYGYTFGSGTRLTVV.

Remarks on this clonotype: Here the CDR3 omits its conserved ending phenylalanine or tryptophan, so a read error is the likely source. The rearrangement links TRBV6-1 to TRBJ2-7, with D hard to call. The V and J ends lost 1 base and 5 bases respectively, with 15 bases between them. The CDR3 totals 15 residues. Germline-derived CDR1 and CDR2 are MNHNS and SASEGT. CDR3 nucleotides: TGTGCCAGCAGTGAAGAACAGCTAATTCCCGACGAGCAGTACTTA. Its protein product is CASSEEQLIPDEQYL.

This clonotype was seen many times. The chain combines TRBV27 with TRBJ1-4, with D possibly being TRBD1 (6 bases). Germline loops: CDR1 MNHEY, CDR2 SMNVEV (reference sequence). The CDR3 is made up of 16 amino acids. Trimming left V 5 bases short and J 5 bases short, with 18 bases between. CDR3 nucleotide sequence: TGTGCCAGCAGTCCCAGGGGTCAATGGGGAAATGAAAAACTGTTTTTT. Translated, it gives CASSPRGQWGNEKLFF.

This clonotype came up a few times. This chain uses TRBV6-2 or TRBV6-3 with TRBJ2-1, with D perhaps matching TRBD2 (7 bases). The V end lost 2 bases, the J end lost 5 bases, and 16 bases lay between the germline ends. The germline gives CDR1 MNHEY, CDR2 SVGEGT. This CDR3 is built from 16 residues. The CDR3 here is CASSYRPGGRDNEQFF. CDR3 DNA sequence: TGTGCCAGCAGTTACCGCCCGGGGGGCCGAGACAATGAGCAGTTCTTC.

This clonotype was seen at least ten times. J is TRBJ2-7 and V is TRBV7-2, with D hard to call. Trimming cost V 5 bases and J 1 base, with 3 bases left between them. The CDR3 totals 11 residues. CDR1 SGHTA and CDR2 FQGNSA come from the germline V gene. The CDR3 sequence: CASSLSYEQYF. In DNA form, the CDR3 reads TGTGCCAGCAGCCTATCCTACGAGCAGTACTTC. The entire variable domain, with the rest obtained from reference TRBV7-2 and TRBJ2-7, is as follows: GAGVSQSPSNKVTEKGKDVELRCDPISGHTALYWYRQSLGQGLEFLIYFQGNSAPDKSGLPSDRFSAERTGGSVSTLTIQRTQQEDSAVYLCASSLSYEQYFGPGTRLTVT.

The chain links TRBV5-1 to TRBJ2-1; 14 bases fit TRBD2. CDR3 length equals 18 residues. Germline V lookup: CDR1 SGHRS, CDR2 YFSETQ. V was clipped by 0 bases and J by 6 bases; unmatched bases: 8. CDR3 bases: TGCGCCAGCAGCTTGGTTCCGACTAGCGGGGGGGTGATCAATGAGCAGTTCTTC. It is translated as CASSLVPTSGGVINEQFF.

There are a few counts of this clonotype. The chain employs TRBV6-1 and TRBJ1-5; possible D gene TRBD1, 5 bases. V lost 1 base and J lost 7, with 17 bases in between. Germline lookup yields CDR1 MNHNS and CDR2 SASEGT. The CDR3 loop spans 16 amino acids. In DNA form, the CDR3 reads TGTGCCAGCAGTGAAGTTTTAGGGGCAGTCTGGCAGCCCCAGCATTTT. Its translation is CASSEVLGAVWQPQHF.

This clonotype was seen only a few times. The chain is built from TRBV6-1 and TRBJ1-3, with D hard to call. CDR3 length: 17 amino acids. CDR1 and CDR2 from the germline V gene are MNHNS and SASEGT. The V end was cut by 7 bases, the J end by 3 bases, with 22 bases between. For the CDR3, the DNA is TGTGCCAGCACCCCAGACCCTAATCGGAACTTTGGAAACACCATATATTTT. Its protein product is CASTPDPNRNFGNTIYF.

This clonotype was observed a few times. The chain uses TRBV7-9 and TRBJ1-2; D not certain. Germline CDR1 and CDR2: SEHNR and FQNEAQ (reference sequence). There are 14 residues in the CDR3. V was pared by 1 base and J by 4 bases, with 10 bases between. CDR3 coding DNA: TGTGCCAGCAGCTTAGGGTTACCTCTCTATGGCTACACCTTC. Its translation is CASSLGLPLYGYTF.

The chain recombines TRBV3-1 with TRBJ2-7; tentatively, D is TRBD1 (5 bases). Germline loops: CDR1 LGHDT, CDR2 YNNKEL (reference sequence). Trimming cost V 1 base and J 5 bases, with 15 bases left between them. The CDR3 sequence is 15 residues long. The CDR3 reads CASSQVQGLLDEQYF. The CDR3 DNA reads TGTGCCAGCAGCCAAGTGCAGGGTCTTCTGGACGAGCAGTACTTC.

Concerning this clonotype: A much larger clone lies a single base off, so this may be a read error. This CDR3 fails to terminate in the conserved phenylalanine or tryptophan, so it likely reflects a read error. The chain carries TRBV7-8 and TRBJ2-7; 8 bases match TRBD2. The junction had 4 bases not matched to a gene; V was cut back by 5 bases and J by 1 base. Germline CDR1 reads SGHVS; CDR2 reads FQNEAQ. The CDR3 has 14 amino acids. CDR3 nucleotides: TGTGCCAGCAGCACACGGGGGGGGTCCTACGAGCAGTACTTA. This gives the protein CASSTRGGSYEQYL.

V usage is TRBV19 and J usage is TRBJ1-1; the D gene is possibly TRBD1 (6 bases). In germline, CDR1 is LNHDA, CDR2 SQIVND (reference sequence). This CDR3 contains 13 residues. The germline V and J ends were trimmed by 6 bases and 5 bases, with 13 bases remaining between them. The CDR3 region is CASRWRDKTEAFF. The CDR3 coding sequence is TGTGCCAGTAGATGGCGGGACAAGACTGAAGCTTTCTTT.

The genes are TRBV12-3 or TRBV12-4 and TRBJ1-3; D uncertain. V dropped 6 bases and J dropped 9 bases, with 9 bases sitting between them. This CDR3 spans 11 amino acids. This CDR3 reads CASSLLATIYF. CDR3 DNA sequence: TGTGCCAGCAGCCTGTTGGCCACCATATATTTT.

This clonotype was picked up many times. The chain joins TRBV28 to TRBJ2-2; D gene ambiguous. The CDR3 spans 14 residues. Per the germline V gene, CDR1 is MDHEN and CDR2 is SYDVKM. V was shortened by 10 bases and J by 0 bases, with 12 bases between the two germline ends. Here the CDR3 reads CATLGISNTGELFF. DNA for the CDR3: TGTGCCACCCTAGGGATATCGAACACCGGGGAGCTGTTTTTT. The whole variable domain, remainder taken from reference TRBV28 and TRBJ2-2, is DVKVTQSSRYLVKRTGEKVFLECVQDMDHENMFWYRQDPGLGLRLIYFSYDVKMKEKGDIPEGYSVSREKKERFSLILESASTNQTSMYLCATLGISNTGELFFGEGSRLTVL.

The genes are TRBV28 and TRBJ1-1, with a possible D match to TRBD1 (5 bases). Germline V CDR1 and CDR2: MDHEN, SYDVKM. This CDR3 has 12 residues. V gave up 2 bases and J gave up 6 bases, with 7 bases separating them. The CDR3 sequence: CASSLDRSEAFF. The CDR3 DNA sequence: TGTGCCAGCAGTTTAGACAGATCTGAAGCTTTCTTT.

This chain uses TRBV12-3 or TRBV12-4 with TRBJ1-4; D might be TRBD1 (5 bases). V shed 6 bases and J shed 0 bases, with 11 bases lying between them. This CDR3 has 15 amino acids. DNA for the CDR3: TGTGCCAGCAGCCGTAGGGGAGCAACTAATGAAAAACTGTTTTTT. Amino acid sequence: CASSRRGATNEKLFF.

The V call is TRBV10-3, the J call TRBJ2-3, with 7 bases that match TRBD1. V dropped 2 bases and J dropped 3; count of bases not matched to a gene: 5. The CDR3 totals 15 residues. Germline CDR1 and CDR2: ENHRY and SYGVKD. The CDR3 sequence: CAISETKTGTDTQYF. Written as DNA, the CDR3 is TGTGCCATCAGTGAGACTAAGACAGGGACAGATACGCAGTATTTT.